This record concerns one T cell receptor beta chain sequence. This clonotype was recorded many times. Its antigen remains unidentified. No much larger clonotype is one base removed from it; base qualities were not supplied. These data belong to a study of T cells after yellow fever vaccination (dated by TCRdb to between 2018 and 2021). About the investigation overall: Libraries from fractions with low cell numbers were prepared with the SMART-Seq v4 Ultra Low Input RNA kit. To follow T-cell clones before and after both primary and booster YFV17D yellow fever vaccination, bulk TCR alpha and beta repertoires underwent longitudinal sequencing. Two healthy male donors, one aged 18 to 30 and one aged 30 to 40 years, made up the cohort. Blood samples were taken at several timepoints before and after primary and secondary immunization, and bulk PBMC replicates and cell subsets were isolated.

Synthesis of TCR cDNA relied on 5'RACE template switching, a step that introduced a universal primer site along with unique molecular identifiers. cDNA synthesis was primed from both the TCR alpha and TCR beta constant segments. Two PCR steps were used to amplify libraries, with sample barcodes and sequencing adapters being added in the second step. Sequencing of the libraries was done on either Illumina HiSeq 2500 (2x100 bp) or NovaSeq (2x150 bp). As for the authors' bioinformatics: Reads were demultiplexed and collapsed into UMI consensus sequences with MIGEC, and V(D)J alignment was performed with MiXCR. Vaccine-responding clonotypes were defined with edgeR using replicate PBMC samples, requiring FDR below 0.01 and a log2 fold change above 5 up to day 15. Each bulk clonotype was labeled CD4 or CD8 based on which sequenced repertoire, CD4 or CD8, contained the clonotype at higher abundance. The public reads were quality trimmed at Q25 with fastp and then assembled into clones with MiXCR by TCRdb, keeping productive beta chains. Rows are unified per CDR3 protein, each entry keeping the most common DNA and genes. These V and J calls are TCRdb output, not the study's own analysis. The sample table holds about 120,000 distinct CDR3 sequences, of which 8.4% were seen once. The top ten clonotypes cover around 25% of the sample.

Taken with the paper, the label for treatment or condition translates to: live attenuated yellow fever vaccine strain. PBMCs were isolated from peripheral blood using a standard Ficoll-Paque protocol. Dynabeads CD4 and CD8 positive selection kits were used to isolate the CD4 and CD8 T-cell fractions. TriZol was used to extract RNA from bulk PBMCs, from CD4 and CD8 fractions, and from dextramer-positive and dextramer-negative fractions. Results the study describes overall, beyond this receptor: Compared with the primary T-cell response, the secondary T-cell response was faster but weaker, reaching its peak on day 5 rather than on day 15. Most clones expanded after primary vaccination were re-detected after the booster (around 96% of CD4 and 80% to 90% of CD8), suggesting broad memory maintenance. Because the study included only a couple of donors, the extent to which the findings can be generalized is limited. Because abundant contaminating clonotypes from the bulk population could be contained in FACS-sorted repertoires, computational filtering was required. A small fraction of clonotypes showed up in both the CD4 and CD8 compartments, probably as a result of convergent recombination.

According to the germline V gene, CDR1 reads MNHNS and CDR2 reads SASEGT. From the cysteine through the phenylalanine, the CDR3 covers 13 amino acids. The sequence is cut down to CDR3 DNA, 39 bases in frame from base 1. The V end loses 6 bases and the J end loses 1 base, and a stretch of 9 bases separates them. The chain links TRBV6-1 with TRBJ1-2; TRBD1 is a possible D gene, resting on 5 matching bases. The clonotype originates from a man younger than 45 who received the YFV17D yellow fever vaccine. The specimen was CD8+ T cells sorted from PBMCs, collected 45 days after the yellow fever booster vaccination. The CDR3 loop reads CASSQGFNYGYTF. The DNA sequence is as follows: TGTGCCAGCAGCCAGGGCTTTAACTATGGCTACACCTTC.